This T cell receptor (beta chain) was sequenced during a study of shared clonotypes between healthy human individuals. Study results and limitations: Sorted-subset samples were not fully sequenced, rarefaction indicated. Clonotypes that were shared across four donors made up approximately 5% of naive CD4 clonotypes. The study found lower generation probabilities in non-shared clonotypes than in those shared by all four donors.

Details on this clone: No antigen is known for it.

At deep level, the assay was performed. Data came from immunoSEQ multiplex PCR; TCRdb stores just in-frame clones and leaves some out. The sample has roughly 650,000 clones; about 96% are singletons. Germline-derived CDR1 and CDR2 are MNHNS and SASEGT. With 6 bases removed from V and 7 bases from J, the gap between germline ends came to 15 bases. The CDR3 is 14 residues long. The specimen sequenced was naive CD4+ T cells sorted from blood. The subset: CD45RA+ positively selected. V usage is TRBV6-1 and J usage is TRBJ1-4; the D is unclear. The clonotype was recovered from a woman in her 30s in good health. The CDR3, as DNA: TGTGCCAGCAGGTCCTTACCCAATGCTGAAAAACTGTTTTTT. Its translation: CASRSLPNAEKLFF.